This TCR beta chain was sequenced in a study of blood T cell repertoires in COVID-19. Study-level information: Both acute and convalescent COVID-19 samples were obtained from the United States, Italy and Spain.

The junction had 6 bases not matched to a gene; V was cut back by 1 base and J by 0 bases. This CDR3 has 17 residues. CDR1 SGHVS and CDR2 FQNEAQ come from the germline V gene. Original handling: Scientists estimated how many nucleated cells there were by amplifying reference gene primers. The table came from immunoSEQ multiplex PCR; TCRdb's copy has only in-frame clones and leaves some out. D and trimming come from the DNA, and the V and J calls and clone size come from that table. The sample has around 100,000 clones; 80% to 90% are singletons. The TCR sequence derives from a human donor in a cohort sampled during active COVID-19. This chain joins TRBV7-8 and TRBJ2-3; 8 positions match TRBD1. The material sequenced was peripheral blood. The CDR3 is CASSLGHRGTSTDTQYF. The CDR3 DNA reads as TGTGCCAGCAGCTTAGGGCACAGGGGGACTAGCACAGATACGCAGTATTTT.